This TCR beta chain was retrieved from a study of blood T cell repertoires in COVID-19. The data were produced by immunoSEQ multiplex PCR, yet TCRdb's version contains in-frame clones alone and is incomplete. The table includes about 140,000 clones, 84% detected once. This clone has only one observation. The sequencing input was peripheral blood. The origin of this receptor is a man aged 60 to 75 with active or convalescent COVID-19.

CDR3 nucleotides: TGTGCCAGCAGTTTGACCGGGTTCCAGCATTTT. Translating gives CASSLTGFQHF. The chain combines TRBV27 with TRBJ1-5, with D uncertain. Germline lookup yields CDR1 MNHEY and CDR2 SMNVEV (reference sequence). The CDR3 is 11 residues long. The germline V and J ends were trimmed by 3 bases and 12 bases, with 9 bases remaining between them.